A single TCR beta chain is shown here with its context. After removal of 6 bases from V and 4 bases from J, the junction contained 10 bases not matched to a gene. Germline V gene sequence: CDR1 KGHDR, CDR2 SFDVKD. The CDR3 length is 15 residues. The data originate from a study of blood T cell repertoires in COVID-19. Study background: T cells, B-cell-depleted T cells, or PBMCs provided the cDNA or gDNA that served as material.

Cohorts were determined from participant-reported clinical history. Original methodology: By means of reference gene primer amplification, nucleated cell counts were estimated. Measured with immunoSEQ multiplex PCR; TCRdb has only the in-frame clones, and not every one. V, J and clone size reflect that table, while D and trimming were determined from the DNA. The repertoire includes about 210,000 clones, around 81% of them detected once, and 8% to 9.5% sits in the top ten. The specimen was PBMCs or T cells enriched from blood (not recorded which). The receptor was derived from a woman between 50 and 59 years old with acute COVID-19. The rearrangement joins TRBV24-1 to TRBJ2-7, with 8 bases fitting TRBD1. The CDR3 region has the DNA TGTGCCACCAGTCCTCGGACAGGGAATCTTTACGAGCAGTACTTC. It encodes CATSPRTGNLYEQYF.